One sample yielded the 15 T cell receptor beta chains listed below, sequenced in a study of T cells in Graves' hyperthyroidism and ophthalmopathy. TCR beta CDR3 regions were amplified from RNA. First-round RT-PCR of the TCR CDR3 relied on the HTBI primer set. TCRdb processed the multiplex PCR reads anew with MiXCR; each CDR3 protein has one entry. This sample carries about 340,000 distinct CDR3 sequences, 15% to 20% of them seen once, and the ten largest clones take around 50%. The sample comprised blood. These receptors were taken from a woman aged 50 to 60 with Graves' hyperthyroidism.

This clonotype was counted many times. The DNA for the CDR3 is TGTGCCAGCAGTGGGACTAGCGGGCCGTGGGGCAATGAGCAGTTCTTC. Translated, it gives CASSGTSGPWGNEQFF. The gene calls are TRBV6-1 and TRBJ2-1; 11 nucleotides align to TRBD2. Trimming took 4 bases from V and 6 from J; bases not matched to a gene: 8. Germline CDR1 is MNHNS and CDR2 is SASEGT. CDR3 size: 16 residues.

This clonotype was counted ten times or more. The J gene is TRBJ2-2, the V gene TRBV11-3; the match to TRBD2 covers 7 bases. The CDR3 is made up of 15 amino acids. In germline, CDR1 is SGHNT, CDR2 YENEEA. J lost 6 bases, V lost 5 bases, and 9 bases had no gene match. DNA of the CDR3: TGTGCCAGCAGCCTCACTAGCGCCAGGCCCGGGGAGCTGTTTTTT. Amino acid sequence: CASSLTSARPGELFF.

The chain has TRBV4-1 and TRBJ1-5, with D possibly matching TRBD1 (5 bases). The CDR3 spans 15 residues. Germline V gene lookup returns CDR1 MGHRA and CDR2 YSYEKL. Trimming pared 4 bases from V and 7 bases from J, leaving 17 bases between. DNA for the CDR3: TGCGCCAGCAGCCGGGGGACGGGTTTGGGGCAGCCCCAGCATTTT. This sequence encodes CASSRGTGLGQPQHF.

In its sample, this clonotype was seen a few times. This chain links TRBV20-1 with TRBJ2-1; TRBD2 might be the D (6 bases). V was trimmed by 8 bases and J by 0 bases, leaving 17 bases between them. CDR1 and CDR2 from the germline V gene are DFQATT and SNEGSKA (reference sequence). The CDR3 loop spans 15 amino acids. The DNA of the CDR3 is TGCAGTTCTATAGGGCGGGGCAGCTCCTACAATGAGCAGTTCTTC. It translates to CSSIGRGSSYNEQFF.

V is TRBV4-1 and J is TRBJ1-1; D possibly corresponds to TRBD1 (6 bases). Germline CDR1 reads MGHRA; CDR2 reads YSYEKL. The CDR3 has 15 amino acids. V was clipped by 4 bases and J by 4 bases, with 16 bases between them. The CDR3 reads CASSPTSTGATEAFF. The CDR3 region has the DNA TGCGCCAGCAGCCCCACCTCGACAGGCGCCACTGAAGCTTTCTTT.

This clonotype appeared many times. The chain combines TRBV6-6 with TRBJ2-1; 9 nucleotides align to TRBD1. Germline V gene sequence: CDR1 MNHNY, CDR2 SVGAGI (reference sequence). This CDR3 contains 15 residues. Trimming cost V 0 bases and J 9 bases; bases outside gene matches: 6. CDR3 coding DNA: TGTGCCAGCAGTTACTCTCACGGGACAGGGCTTGAGCAGTTCTTC. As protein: CASSYSHGTGLEQFF.

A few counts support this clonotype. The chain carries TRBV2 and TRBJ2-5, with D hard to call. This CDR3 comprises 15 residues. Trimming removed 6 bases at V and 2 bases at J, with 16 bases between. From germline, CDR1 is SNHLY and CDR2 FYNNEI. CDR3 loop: CASRSKTANQETQYF. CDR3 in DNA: TGTGCCAGCAGATCAAAAACAGCGAATCAAGAGACCCAGTACTTC.

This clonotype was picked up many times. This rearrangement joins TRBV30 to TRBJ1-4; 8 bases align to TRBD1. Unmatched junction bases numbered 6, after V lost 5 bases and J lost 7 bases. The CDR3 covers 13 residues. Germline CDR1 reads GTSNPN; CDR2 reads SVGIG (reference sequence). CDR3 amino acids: CAWYDRGSEKLFF. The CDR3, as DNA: TGTGCCTGGTATGACAGGGGATCTGAAAAACTGTTTTTT.

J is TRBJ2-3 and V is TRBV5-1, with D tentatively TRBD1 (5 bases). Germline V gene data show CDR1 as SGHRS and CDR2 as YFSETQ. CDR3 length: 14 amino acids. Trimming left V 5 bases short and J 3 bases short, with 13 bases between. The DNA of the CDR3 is TGCGCCAGCAGAAGGACACCTGGGACAGATACGCAGTATTTT. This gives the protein CASRRTPGTDTQYF.

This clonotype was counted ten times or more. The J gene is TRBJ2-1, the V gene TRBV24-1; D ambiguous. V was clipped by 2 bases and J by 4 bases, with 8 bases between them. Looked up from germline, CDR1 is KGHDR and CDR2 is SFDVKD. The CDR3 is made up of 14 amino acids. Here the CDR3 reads CATSDSTVYNEQFF. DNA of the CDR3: TGTGCCACCAGTGATTCGACGGTATACAATGAGCAGTTCTTC.

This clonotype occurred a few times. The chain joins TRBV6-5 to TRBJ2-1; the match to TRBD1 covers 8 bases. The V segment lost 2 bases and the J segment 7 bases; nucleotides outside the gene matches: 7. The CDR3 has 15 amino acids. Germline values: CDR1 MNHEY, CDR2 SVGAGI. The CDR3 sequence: CASSYGATGVNEQFF. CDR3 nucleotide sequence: TGTGCCAGCAGTTACGGGGCGACAGGGGTAAATGAGCAGTTCTTC.

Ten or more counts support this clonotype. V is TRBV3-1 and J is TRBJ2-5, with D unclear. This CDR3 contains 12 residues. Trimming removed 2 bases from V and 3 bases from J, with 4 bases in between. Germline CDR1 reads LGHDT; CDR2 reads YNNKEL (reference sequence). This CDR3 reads CASSQFEETQYF. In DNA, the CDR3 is TGTGCCAGCAGCCAATTCGAAGAGACCCAGTACTTC.

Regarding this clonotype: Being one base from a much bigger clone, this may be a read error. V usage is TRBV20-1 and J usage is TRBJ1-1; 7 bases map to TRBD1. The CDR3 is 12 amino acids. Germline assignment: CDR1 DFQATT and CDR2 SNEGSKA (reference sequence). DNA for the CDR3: TGCCGTGCAACGACAGGGACCACTGAAGCTTTCTTT. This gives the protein CRATTGTTEAFF.

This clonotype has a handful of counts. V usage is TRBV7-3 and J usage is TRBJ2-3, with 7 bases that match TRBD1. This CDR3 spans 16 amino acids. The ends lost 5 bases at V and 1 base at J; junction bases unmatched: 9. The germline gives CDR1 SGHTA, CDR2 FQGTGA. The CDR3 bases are TGTGCCAGCAGCCCAAGGGGGCTCGGGGGCACAGATACGCAGTATTTT. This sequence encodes CASSPRGLGGTDTQYF.

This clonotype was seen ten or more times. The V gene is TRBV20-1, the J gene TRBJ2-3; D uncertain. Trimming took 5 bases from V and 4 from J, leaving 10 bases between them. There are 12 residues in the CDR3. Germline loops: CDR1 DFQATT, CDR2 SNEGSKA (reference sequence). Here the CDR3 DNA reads TGCAGTGCTGGCCTGGCCGCAGATACGCAGTATTTT. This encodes CSAGLAADTQYF.